This T cell receptor (beta chain) was captured in a study of long-term antiretroviral therapy in people with HIV. V lost 4 bases and J 4 bases, leaving 16 bases between the germline ends. Per the germline V gene, CDR1 is SNHLY and CDR2 is FYNNEI. CDR3 length: 15 amino acids. Assay version v3.0 of immunoSEQ was used, and it was run at survey level. The protocol was immunoSEQ multiplex PCR, while the TCRdb copy is restricted to in-frame clones and leaves out a portion. Among 15,000 to 20,000 clones listed, around 75% were seen once. As for this clone: Its specificity is unknown.

Findings and limits, study-wide: ART adherence, viral resistance and therapy changes were not recorded.

The rearrangement uses TRBV2 and TRBJ2-5; D may be TRBD1 or TRBD2 (5 bases each). This specimen consisted of unsorted PBMCs, obtained 1.5 years before starting antiretroviral therapy. The clonotype originates from a woman in her 50s with HIV. CDR3: CASSVLGTPVETQYF. CDR3 nucleotide sequence: TGTGCCAGCAGTGTATTGGGGACCCCCGTAGAGACCCAGTACTTC.